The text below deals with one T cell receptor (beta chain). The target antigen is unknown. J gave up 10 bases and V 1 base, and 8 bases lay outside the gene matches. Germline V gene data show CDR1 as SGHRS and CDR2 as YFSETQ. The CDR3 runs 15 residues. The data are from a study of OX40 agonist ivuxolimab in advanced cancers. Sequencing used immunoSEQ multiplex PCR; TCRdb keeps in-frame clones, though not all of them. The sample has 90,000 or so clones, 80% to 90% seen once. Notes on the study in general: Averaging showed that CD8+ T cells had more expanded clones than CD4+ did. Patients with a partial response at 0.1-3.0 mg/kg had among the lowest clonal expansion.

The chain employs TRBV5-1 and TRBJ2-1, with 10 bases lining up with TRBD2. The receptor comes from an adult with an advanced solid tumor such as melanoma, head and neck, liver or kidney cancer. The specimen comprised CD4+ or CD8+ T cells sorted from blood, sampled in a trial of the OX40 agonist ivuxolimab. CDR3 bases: TGCGCCAGCAGCTTGACAGCGGGAGGGCAGGGGGAGCAGTTCTTC. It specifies CASSLTAGGQGEQFF.